Following are 2 T cell receptor beta chains from one sample sequenced in a study of CD8+ T cells in alopecia areata. TCR sequencing used cDNA made by reverse transcription of extracted RNA. Sequencing used immunoSEQ multiplex PCR; TCRdb keeps in-frame clones, though not all of them. The sample consists of fewer than 70,000 clones, roughly 47% of them appearing once. Sample: NKG2D-low CD8+ T cells sorted from blood. The source of these receptors is a human donor with alopecia areata.

There are a few counts of this clone. The chain employs TRBV7-8 and TRBJ1-2, with D maybe TRBD1 (6 bases). CDR3 length: 16 amino acids. The V end lost 0 bases, the J end lost 3 bases, and 14 bases lay between the germline ends. Germline V CDR1 and CDR2: SGHVS, FQNEAQ. The CDR3 DNA reads as TGTGCCAGCAGCTTAGCGCGAGGACAGATTGACTATGGCTACACCTTC. It translates to CASSLARGQIDYGYTF.

This clone has only a few counts. The chain carries TRBV10-3 and TRBJ2-7; TRBD2 agrees at 11 bases. The CDR3 loop spans 12 amino acids. The germline V gene has CDR1 ENHRY and CDR2 SYGVKD. V dropped 8 bases and J dropped 3; count of bases not matched to a gene: 0. This CDR3 reads CAIGTSGYEQYF. The CDR3 DNA reads TGTGCCATCGGGACTAGCGGCTACGAGCAGTACTTC.